This T cell receptor (beta chain) was identified during a study of blood T cells in healthy people across ages. Then a second PCR, running about 6 to 12 cycles, was carried out with a sample-barcoded 5' primer and a J-beta primer mix. MiXCR, run by TCRdb on the 5' RACE reads, gives a single entry per CDR3 protein. In the table there are 980,000 or so distinct CDR3 sequences, 40% to 60% of which are singletons. The CDR3 length is 13 residues. Germline lookup yields CDR1 MNHEY and CDR2 SMNVEV (reference sequence). Trimming pared 8 bases from V and 4 bases from J, leaving 14 bases between. The sequencing input was blood. This TCR was sampled from a man aged 25-45 years in good health. J is TRBJ1-2 and V is TRBV27; D might be TRBD1 (5 bases). CDR3 sequence (DNA): TGTGCCAGCCGGGCAGGGTTCACCTATGGCTACACCTTC. Its protein product is CASRAGFTYGYTF.